The 9 T cell receptor beta chains below all came from one sample that was sequenced in a study of blood T cells in healthy people across ages (dated by TCRdb to 2014 to 2015). Library preparation employed 5' RACE. This sample was sequenced with an Illumina HiSeq 2500. A second PCR of about 6 to 11 cycles was run with a J-beta primer mix and a sample-barcoded 5' primer. Clones were called with MiXCR by TCRdb after fastp trimmed the public reads at Q25, and only in-frame beta chains were retained. Duplicate CDR3 protein sequences are folded into a single record with the most common DNA and genes. This sample is represented by hundreds of thousands of distinct CDR3 sequences; 58% of them were singletons. 30% to 45% of the sample is taken by the ten largest. The specimen sequenced was blood. These receptors all stem from a man between 60 and 70 years old in good health.

This clonotype has only a few counts. The chain carries TRBV29-1 and TRBJ2-3; D gene ambiguous. Germline assignment: CDR1 SQVTM and CDR2 ANQGSEA. The CDR3 length is 13 residues. V lost 4 bases and J 4 bases, leaving 12 bases between the germline ends. This CDR3 is CSVGPSGADTQYF. In DNA, the CDR3 is TGCAGCGTTGGTCCCTCGGGCGCAGATACGCAGTATTTT.

The V and J genes are TRBV6-5 and TRBJ2-7; 8 nucleotides match TRBD1. V shed 2 bases and J 4 bases; nucleotides not matched to a gene: 13. This CDR3 contains 17 residues. CDR1 is MNHEY, CDR2 SVGAGI, per germline. The CDR3 loop is CASSYDQRQGLGYEQYF. The CDR3 DNA reads as TGTGCCAGCAGTTACGACCAACGACAGGGGTTAGGGTACGAGCAGTACTTC.

The chain has TRBV18 and TRBJ1-5; 8 nucleotides line up with TRBD1. CDR3 length equals 17 residues. V lost 5 bases and J lost 4; bases outside the gene matches: 13. The germline V gene encodes CDR1 KGHSH and CDR2 LQKENI. The CDR3 sequence: CASSSDRERGVNQPQHF. In DNA form, the CDR3 reads TGTGCCAGCTCATCGGACAGGGAAAGGGGGGTTAATCAGCCCCAGCATTTT.

This clonotype was picked up a small number of times. The chain links TRBV6-1 to TRBJ1-2; D not certain. The V and J ends lost 2 bases and 8 bases respectively, with 12 bases between them. In germline, CDR1 is MNHNS, CDR2 SASEGT. The CDR3 has 13 residues. This chain's CDR3 is CASSELALWGYTF. The CDR3 DNA sequence: TGTGCCAGCAGTGAACTGGCCCTTTGGGGCTACACCTTC.

This clonotype was seen at least ten times. The V and J genes are TRBV5-1 and TRBJ2-5, with 7 bases matching TRBD1. The V gene end was trimmed by 0 bases and the J gene end by 3 bases; junction bases not matched to a gene: 2. The length of the CDR3 is 14 residues. Germline V gene data show CDR1 as SGHRS and CDR2 as YFSETQ. CDR3 loop: CASSLDTGEETQYF. The CDR3, as DNA: TGCGCCAGCAGCTTGGATACAGGGGAAGAGACCCAGTACTTC.

The chain combines TRBV20-1 with TRBJ2-3; 8 nucleotides line up with TRBD2. V was clipped by 5 bases and J by 1 base; unmatched bases: 5. The germline V gene has CDR1 DFQATT and CDR2 SNEGSKA (reference sequence). The CDR3 is made up of 14 amino acids. The CDR3: CSAYTSGRTDTQYF. CDR3 sequence (DNA): TGCAGTGCTTATACTAGCGGACGCACAGATACGCAGTATTTT.

V and J are TRBV12-3 or TRBV12-4 and TRBJ2-5; D tentatively fits TRBD1 or TRBD2 (6 bases each). This CDR3 is 15 amino acids long. V lost 5 bases to trimming and J lost 5 bases, with 18 bases between them. Here the CDR3 DNA reads TGTGCCAGCAGTCTGAAGTGGGGGGCCCGTGAGACCCAGTACTTC. It is translated as CASSLKWGARETQYF.

The chain employs TRBV5-1 and TRBJ2-5; 7 nucleotides agree with TRBD1. The J call is in doubt because the DNA end fits TRBJ2-7 better. The germline V gene has CDR1 SGHRS and CDR2 YFSETQ. CDR3 size: 15 residues. The CDR3 DNA reads TGCGCCAGCAGCTTGGTCACAGGGGATGGTTACGAGCAGTACTTC. Protein: CASSLVTGDGYEQYF.

The V gene is TRBV9, the J gene TRBJ2-3; D perhaps matches TRBD2 (5 bases). CDR3 length equals 15 residues. The germline gives CDR1 SGDLS, CDR2 YYNGEE. Trimming left V 0 bases short and J 8 bases short, with 16 bases between. The CDR3 DNA sequence: TGTGCCAGCAGCGTAGTAGAGGGAGACGGGGTTACGCAGTATTTT. Its translation: CASSVVEGDGVTQYF.